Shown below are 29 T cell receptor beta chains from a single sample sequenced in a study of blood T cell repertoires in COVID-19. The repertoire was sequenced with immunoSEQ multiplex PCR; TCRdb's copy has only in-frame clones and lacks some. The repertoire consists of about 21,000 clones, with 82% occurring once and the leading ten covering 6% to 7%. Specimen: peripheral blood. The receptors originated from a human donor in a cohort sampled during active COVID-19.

The CDR3 nucleotides read TGTGCCAGCAGCCCCCGGACTAGCGGGAGGGTCTCAGATACGCAGTATTTT. Its translation: CASSPRTSGRVSDTQYF. The chain couples TRBV4-2 to TRBJ2-3, with 15 nucleotides matching TRBD2. Germline CDR1 reads LGHNA; CDR2 reads YNFKEQ. The junction had 6 bases not matched to a gene; V was cut back by 4 bases and J by 4 bases. The CDR3 spans 17 residues.

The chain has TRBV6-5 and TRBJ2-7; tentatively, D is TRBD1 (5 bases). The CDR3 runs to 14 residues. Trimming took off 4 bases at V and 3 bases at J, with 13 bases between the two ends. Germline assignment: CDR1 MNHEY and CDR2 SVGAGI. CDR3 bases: TGTGCCAGCAGTTTCGGTCCAGGGATCTACGAGCAGTACTTC. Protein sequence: CASSFGPGIYEQYF.

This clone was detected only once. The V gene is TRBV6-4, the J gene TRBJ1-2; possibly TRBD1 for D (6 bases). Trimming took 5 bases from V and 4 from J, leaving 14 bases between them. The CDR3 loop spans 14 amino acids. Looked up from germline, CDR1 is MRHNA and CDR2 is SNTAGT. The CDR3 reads CASSPRQESYGYTF. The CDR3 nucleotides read TGTGCCAGCAGTCCCCGACAGGAGAGCTATGGCTACACCTTC.

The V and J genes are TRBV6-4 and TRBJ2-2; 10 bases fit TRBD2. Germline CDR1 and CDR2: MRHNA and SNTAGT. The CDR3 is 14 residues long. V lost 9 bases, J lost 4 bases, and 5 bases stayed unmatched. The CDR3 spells CASSSGSSTGELFF. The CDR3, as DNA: TGTGCCAGTTCTAGCGGGAGCTCCACCGGGGAGCTGTTTTTT.

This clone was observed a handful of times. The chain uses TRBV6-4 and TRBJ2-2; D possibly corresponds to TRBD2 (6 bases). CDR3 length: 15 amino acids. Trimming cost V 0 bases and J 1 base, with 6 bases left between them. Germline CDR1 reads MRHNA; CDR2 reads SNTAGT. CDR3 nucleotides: TGTGCCAGCAGTGACTCTAGCGGGAACACCGGGGAGCTGTTTTTT. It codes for CASSDSSGNTGELFF.

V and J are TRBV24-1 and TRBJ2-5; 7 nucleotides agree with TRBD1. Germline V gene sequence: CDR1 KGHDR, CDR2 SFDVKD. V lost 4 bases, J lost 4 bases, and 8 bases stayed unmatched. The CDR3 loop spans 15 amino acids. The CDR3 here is CATSDLQTGIETQYF. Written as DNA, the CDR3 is TGTGCCACCAGTGACCTCCAGACAGGGATAGAGACCCAGTACTTC.

The CDR3 DNA follows: TGTGCCAGCAGTCTCACGAGCGCTGAAGCTTTCTTT. Protein: CASSLTSAEAFF. This rearrangement joins TRBV28 to TRBJ1-1; D gene uncertain. V was pared by 5 bases and J by 6 bases, with 10 bases between. The length of the CDR3 is 12 residues. Germline assignment: CDR1 MDHEN and CDR2 SYDVKM.

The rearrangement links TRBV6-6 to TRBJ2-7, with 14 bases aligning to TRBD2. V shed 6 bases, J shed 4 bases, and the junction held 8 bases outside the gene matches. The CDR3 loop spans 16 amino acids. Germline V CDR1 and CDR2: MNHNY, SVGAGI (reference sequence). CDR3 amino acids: CASSLGTSGRWYEQYF. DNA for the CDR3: TGTGCCAGCAGCCTCGGGACTAGCGGGAGATGGTACGAGCAGTACTTC.

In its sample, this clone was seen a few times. The CDR3 DNA follows: TGTGCCAGCAGCCCGACTAGATACAATGAGCAGTTCTTC. Protein sequence: CASSPTRYNEQFF. The V gene is TRBV14, the J gene TRBJ2-1, with a weak D call TRBD2 (6 bases). The V and J ends lost 4 bases and 4 bases respectively, with 8 bases between them. The germline V gene encodes CDR1 SGHDN and CDR2 FVKESK. The CDR3 sequence is 13 residues long.

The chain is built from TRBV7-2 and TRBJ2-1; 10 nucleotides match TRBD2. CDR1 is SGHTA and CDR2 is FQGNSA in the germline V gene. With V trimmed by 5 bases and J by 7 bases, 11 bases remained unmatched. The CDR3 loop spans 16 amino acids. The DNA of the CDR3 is TGTGCCAGCAGCCCCAGGCCGGGACTAGCGTCGAATGAGCAGTTCTTC. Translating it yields CASSPRPGLASNEQFF.

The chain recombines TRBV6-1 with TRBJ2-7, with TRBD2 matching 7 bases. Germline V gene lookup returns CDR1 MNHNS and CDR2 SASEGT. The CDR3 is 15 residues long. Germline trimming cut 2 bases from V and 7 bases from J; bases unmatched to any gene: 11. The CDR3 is CASSEMASGRIEQYF. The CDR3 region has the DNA TGTGCCAGCAGTGAAATGGCTAGCGGCCGTATTGAGCAGTACTTC.

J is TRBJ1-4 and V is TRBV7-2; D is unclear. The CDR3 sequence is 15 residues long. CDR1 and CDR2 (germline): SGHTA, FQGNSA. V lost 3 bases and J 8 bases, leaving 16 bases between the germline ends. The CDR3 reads CASSLSSGVYEKLFF. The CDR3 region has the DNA TGTGCCAGCAGCTTGTCGTCCGGGGTATACGAAAAACTGTTTTTT.

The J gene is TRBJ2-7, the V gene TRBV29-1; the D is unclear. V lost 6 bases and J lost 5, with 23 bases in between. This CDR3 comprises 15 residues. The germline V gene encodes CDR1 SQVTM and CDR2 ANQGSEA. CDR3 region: CSVRHSTPAKDEQYF. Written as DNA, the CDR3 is TGCAGCGTAAGGCACTCGACACCCGCGAAGGACGAGCAGTACTTC.

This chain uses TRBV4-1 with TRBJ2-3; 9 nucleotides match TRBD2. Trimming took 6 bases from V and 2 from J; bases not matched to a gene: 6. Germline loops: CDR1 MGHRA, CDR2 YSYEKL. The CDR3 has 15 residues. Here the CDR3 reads CASRPLAGSTDTQYF. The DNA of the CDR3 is TGCGCCAGCAGACCCCTAGCGGGGTCCACAGATACGCAGTATTTT.

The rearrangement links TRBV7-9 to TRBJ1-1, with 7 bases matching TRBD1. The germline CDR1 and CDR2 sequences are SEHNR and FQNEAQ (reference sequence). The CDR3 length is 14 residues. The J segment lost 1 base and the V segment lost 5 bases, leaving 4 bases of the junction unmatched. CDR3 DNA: TGTGCCAGCAGCACACAGGGGTCGAACACTGAAGCTTTCTTT. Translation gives CASSTQGSNTEAFF.

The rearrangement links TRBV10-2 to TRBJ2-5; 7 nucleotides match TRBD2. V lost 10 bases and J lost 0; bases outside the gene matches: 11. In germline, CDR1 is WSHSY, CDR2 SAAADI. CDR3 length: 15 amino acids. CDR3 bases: TGCGCCACCGCTGAACGGGAGGTGTACCAAGAGACCCAGTACTTC. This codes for CATAEREVYQETQYF.

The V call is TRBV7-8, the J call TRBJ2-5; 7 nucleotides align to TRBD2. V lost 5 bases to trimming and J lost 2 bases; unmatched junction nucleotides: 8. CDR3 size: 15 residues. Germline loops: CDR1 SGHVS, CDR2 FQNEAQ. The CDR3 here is CASSELAETQETQYF. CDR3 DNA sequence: TGTGCCAGCAGCGAGCTAGCGGAGACGCAAGAGACCCAGTACTTC.

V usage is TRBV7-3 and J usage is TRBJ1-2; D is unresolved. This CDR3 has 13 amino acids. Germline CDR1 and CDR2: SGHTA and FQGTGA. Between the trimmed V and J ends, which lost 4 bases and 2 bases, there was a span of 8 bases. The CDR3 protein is CASSSDGNYGYTF. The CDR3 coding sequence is TGTGCCAGCAGCTCAGACGGGAACTATGGCTACACCTTC.

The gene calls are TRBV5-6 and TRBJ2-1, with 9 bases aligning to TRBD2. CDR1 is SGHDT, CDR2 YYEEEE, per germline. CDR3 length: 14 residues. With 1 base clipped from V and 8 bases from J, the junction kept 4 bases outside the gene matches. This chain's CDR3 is CASSLSGRRDEQFF. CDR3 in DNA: TGTGCCAGCAGCTTGAGCGGGAGGAGGGATGAGCAGTTCTTC.

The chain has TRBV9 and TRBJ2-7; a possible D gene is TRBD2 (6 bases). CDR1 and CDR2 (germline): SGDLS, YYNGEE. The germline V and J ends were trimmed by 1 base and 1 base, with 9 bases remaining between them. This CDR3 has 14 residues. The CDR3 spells CASSVTAGSYEQYF. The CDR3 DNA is TGTGCCAGCAGCGTAACGGCGGGATCCTACGAGCAGTACTTC.

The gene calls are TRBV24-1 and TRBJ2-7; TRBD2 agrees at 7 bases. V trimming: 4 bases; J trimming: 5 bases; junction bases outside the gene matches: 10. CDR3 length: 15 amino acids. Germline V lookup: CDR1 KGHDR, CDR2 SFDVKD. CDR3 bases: TGTGCCACCAGTGACCCTGCGCGGGGAGGGGACGAGCAGTACTTC. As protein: CATSDPARGGDEQYF.

The DNA for the CDR3 is TGTGCCAGCTCACCCCCTAGCGGAGCCGGGTACGAGCAGTACTTC. Translating gives CASSPPSGAGYEQYF. This rearrangement joins TRBV18 to TRBJ2-7; 7 nucleotides agree with TRBD2. The germline CDR1 and CDR2 sequences are KGHSH and LQKENI. The CDR3 consists of 15 residues. V lost 3 bases and J lost 4; bases outside the gene matches: 9. The complete variable domain, with remaining parts taken from reference TRBV18 and TRBJ2-7, reads NAGVMQNPRHLVRRRGQEARLRCSPMKGHSHVYWYRQLPEEGLKFMVYLQKENIIDESGMPKERFSAEFPKEGPSILRIQQVVRGDSAAYFCASSPPSGAGYEQYFGPGTRLTVT.

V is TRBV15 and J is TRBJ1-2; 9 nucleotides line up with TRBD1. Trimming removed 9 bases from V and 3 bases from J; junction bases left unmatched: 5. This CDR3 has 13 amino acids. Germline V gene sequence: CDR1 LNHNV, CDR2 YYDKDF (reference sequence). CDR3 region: CATTGGRDYGYTF. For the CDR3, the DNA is TGTGCCACGACAGGGGGAAGGGACTATGGCTACACCTTC.

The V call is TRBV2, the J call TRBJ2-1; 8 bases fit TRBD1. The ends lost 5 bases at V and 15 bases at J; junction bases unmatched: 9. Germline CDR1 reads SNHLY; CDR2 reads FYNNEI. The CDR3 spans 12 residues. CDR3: CASSPGTGLRFF. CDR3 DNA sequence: TGTGCCAGCAGTCCCGGGACAGGTTTAAGGTTCTTC.

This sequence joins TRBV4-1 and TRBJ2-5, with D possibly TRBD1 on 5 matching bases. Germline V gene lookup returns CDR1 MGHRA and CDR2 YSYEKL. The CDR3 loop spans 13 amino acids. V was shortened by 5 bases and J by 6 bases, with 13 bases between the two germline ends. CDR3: CASSRGPWQTQYF. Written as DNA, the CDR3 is TGCGCCAGCAGCAGGGGTCCTTGGCAGACCCAGTACTTC.

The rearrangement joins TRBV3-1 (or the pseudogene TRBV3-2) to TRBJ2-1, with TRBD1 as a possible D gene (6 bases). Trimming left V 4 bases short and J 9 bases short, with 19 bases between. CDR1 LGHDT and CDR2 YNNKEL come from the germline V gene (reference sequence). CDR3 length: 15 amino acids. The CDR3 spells CASSLYRDPSFEQFF. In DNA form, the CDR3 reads TGTGCCAGCAGCCTTTACAGGGATCCAAGCTTTGAGCAGTTCTTC.

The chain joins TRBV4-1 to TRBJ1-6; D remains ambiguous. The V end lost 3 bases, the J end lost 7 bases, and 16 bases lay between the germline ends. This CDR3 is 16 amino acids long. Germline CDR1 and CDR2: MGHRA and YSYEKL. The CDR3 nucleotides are TGCGCCAGCAGCCATCCCTCACCCGACGGGAATTCACCCCTCCACTTT. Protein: CASSHPSPDGNSPLHF.

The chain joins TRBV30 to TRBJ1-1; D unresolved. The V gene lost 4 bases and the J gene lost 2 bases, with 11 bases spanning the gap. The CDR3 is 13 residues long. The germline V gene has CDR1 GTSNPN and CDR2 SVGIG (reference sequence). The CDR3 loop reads CAWTRAANTEAFF. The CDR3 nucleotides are TGTGCCTGGACGAGGGCGGCAAACACTGAAGCTTTCTTT.

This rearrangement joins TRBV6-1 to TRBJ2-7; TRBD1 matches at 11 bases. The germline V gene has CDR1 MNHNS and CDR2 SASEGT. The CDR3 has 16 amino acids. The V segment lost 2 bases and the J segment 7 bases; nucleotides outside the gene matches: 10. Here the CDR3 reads CASSETPGQGELEQYF. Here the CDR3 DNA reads TGTGCCAGCAGTGAAACCCCGGGACAGGGGGAACTAGAGCAGTACTTC.